This T cell receptor beta chain was retrieved from a study of beta chain features in type 1 diabetes. Worth noting for this clone: Its antigen is still unknown.

General study points: Shorter TCRB CDR3s, moderately but significantly so, marked every one of the four CD4+ subsets in Type 1 diabetes patients.

Since all of the isolated RNA was reverse transcribed, expressed TCRB transcripts were what got sequenced. The method was immunoSEQ multiplex PCR; TCRdb's version includes in-frame clones alone and lacks a portion of them. The sample lists over 150,000 clones; approximately 10% were seen once. The CDR3 spans 14 residues. Trimming stripped 4 bases from V and 1 base from J, with 8 bases between. Looked up from germline, CDR1 is SGHDT and CDR2 is YYEEEE. Sequenced: central memory CD4+ T cells from blood. J is TRBJ1-4 and V is TRBV5-6; D might be TRBD1 (6 bases). The TCR sequence derives from a man younger than 45 with type 1 diabetes. CDR3 DNA: TGTGCCAGCAGCCTACAGGGAACTAATGAAAAACTGTTTTTT. This codes for CASSLQGTNEKLFF.